These T cell receptor beta chains were read from a single sample in a study of OX40 agonist ivuxolimab in advanced cancers. Some clones are missing from TCRdb's copy, which holds only in-frame ones; the method was immunoSEQ multiplex PCR. The data contain about 71,000 clones, around nine tenths of them singletons. Sample: CD4+ or CD8+ T cells sorted from blood, taken in a trial of the OX40 agonist ivuxolimab. Receptors were obtained from an adult with an advanced solid tumor such as melanoma, head and neck, liver or kidney cancer. Both conserved end residues are part of each CDR3. The D gene is left open where the match is weak. Clone size is given for some rows only: seen once, a few or many times, or a class if the clone is expanded.

CDR3,DNA,size,length,J,D,V
CAISDFERGYTF,TGTGCCATCAGTGACTTTGAAAGGGGCTACACCTTC,.,12,TRBJ1-2,.,TRBV10-3
CASSLGPETGLYEQYF,TGCGCCAGCAGCTTGGGCCCCGAGACAGGGCTATACGAGCAGTACTTC,.,16,TRBJ2-7,TRBD1,TRBV5-1
CASSSGTSDTYEQYF,TGTGCCAGCAGTTCCGGGACTAGCGACACCTACGAGCAGTACTTC,.,15,TRBJ2-7,TRBD2,TRBV6-5
CASSSLGGDAGELFF,TGTGCCAGCAGTTCCCTGGGGGGGGACGCCGGGGAGCTGTTTTTT,once,15,TRBJ2-2,TRBD2,TRBV6-6
CASSLAPSTGQPQHF,TGTGCCAGCAGCTTAGCGCCTTCGACCGGTCAGCCCCAGCATTTT,once,15,TRBJ1-5,.,TRBV7-2
CSVGGAGELFF,TGCAGCGTTGGGGGCGCCGGGGAGCTGTTTTTT,.,11,TRBJ2-2,.,TRBV29-1
CAISESRGGLAGGKQETQYF,TGTGCCATCAGTGAGTCACGCGGTGGACTAGCGGGGGGAAAACAAGAGACCCAGTACTTC,.,20,TRBJ2-5,TRBD2,TRBV10-3
CASSSLGWANEKLFF,TGTGCCAGCAGCTCCCTAGGATGGGCTAATGAAAAACTGTTTTTT,.,15,TRBJ1-4,.,TRBV6-1
CASSPQGLKTQYF,TGTGCCAGCAGTCCACAGGGGTTAAAGACCCAGTACTTC,.,13,TRBJ2-5,TRBD1,TRBV2
CASSYSGGFSDKFF,TGTGCCAGCAGTTACTCAGGGGGATTTAGTGACAAGTTCTTC,.,14,TRBJ2-1,.,TRBV6-5
CAIRQGASTDTQYF,TGTGCCATTCGACAGGGCGCTAGCACAGATACGCAGTATTTT,.,14,TRBJ2-3,TRBD1,TRBV10-3
CASSPRAGPQETQYF,TGTGCCAGCTCACCACGGGCCGGGCCCCAAGAGACCCAGTACTTC,.,15,TRBJ2-5,.,TRBV18
CASSLVADSNQPQHF,TGTGCCAGCAGCTTAGTGGCAGATAGCAATCAGCCCCAGCATTTT,.,15,TRBJ1-5,.,TRBV7-6
CASSPGQGSGYTF,TGTGCCAGCAGCCCGGGACAGGGGTCTGGCTACACCTTC,.,13,TRBJ1-2,TRBD1,TRBV7-8
CASSNRGSTYNSPLHF,TGTGCCAGCAGTAACAGGGGGAGTACCTATAATTCACCCCTCCACTTT,.,16,TRBJ1-6,TRBD1,TRBV28
CASSVGTANTEAFF,TGCGCCAGCAGCGTCGGGACAGCCAACACTGAAGCTTTCTTT,few,14,TRBJ1-1,TRBD1,TRBV5-1
CAISESRVNEQFF,TGTGCCATCAGTGAGTCAAGGGTGAATGAGCAGTTCTTC,.,13,TRBJ2-1,.,TRBV10-3
CASSQDRPSGSRETQYF,TGCGCCAGCAGCCAAGACCGCCCCAGTGGGTCGAGGGAGACCCAGTACTTC,.,17,TRBJ2-5,.,TRBV4-1
CATEGRGRGEKLFF,TGTGCCACCGAGGGGAGGGGGCGCGGTGAAAAACTGTTTTTT,once,14,TRBJ1-4,TRBD1,TRBV6-1
CASSLTDGLNEKLFF,TGTGCCAGCAGCCTCACCGACGGACTTAATGAAAAACTGTTTTTT,once,15,TRBJ1-4,.,TRBV11-2
CSGRRGETQYF,TGCAGCGGTCGGAGGGGGGAGACCCAGTACTTC,.,11,TRBJ2-5,.,TRBV29-1
CASISTRTANGYTF,TGTGCCAGCATTTCGACGAGGACAGCTAATGGCTACACCTTC,.,14,TRBJ1-2,.,TRBV2
CASSEWIAGAAPTMKTQYF,TGTGCCAGCAGTGAGTGGATAGCGGGGGCGGCGCCCACAATGAAGACCCAGTACTTC,.,19,TRBJ2-5,TRBD2,TRBV2
CASNLQDEQFF,TGTGCCAGCAACCTGCAGGATGAGCAGTTCTTC,.,11,TRBJ2-1,.,TRBV5-5
CASSQDVGYNEQFF,TGTGCCAGCAGCCAAGATGTGGGCTACAATGAGCAGTTCTTC,.,14,TRBJ2-1,.,TRBV4-2
CASSLYSRSTDTQYF,TGCGCCAGCAGCTTATACTCCCGTAGCACAGATACGCAGTATTTT,.,15,TRBJ2-3,.,TRBV5-1
CASSQMGQGNEKLFF,TGCGCCAGCAGCCAAATGGGGCAGGGGAATGAAAAACTGTTTTTT,.,15,TRBJ1-4,.,TRBV4-3
CASKPLDGLADGYTF,TGTGCCAGTAAACCACTGGACGGACTAGCGGATGGCTACACCTTC,.,15,TRBJ1-2,.,TRBV19
CASSLEDGSYNEQFF,TGCGCCAGCAGCTTGGAGGACGGTTCCTACAATGAGCAGTTCTTC,.,15,TRBJ2-1,.,TRBV5-1
CASSRDREAQYF,TGTGCCAGCAGCCGCGACAGGGAAGCCCAGTACTTC,once,12,TRBJ2-5,TRBD1,TRBV27
CSVGRGDQSGYTF,TGCAGCGTTGGCAGGGGCGACCAAAGTGGCTACACCTTC,.,13,TRBJ1-2,.,TRBV29-1
CASSFWQVRGRESGYTF,TGTGCCAGCAGCTTTTGGCAAGTTAGGGGGCGAGAATCTGGCTACACCTTC,.,17,TRBJ1-2,TRBD1,TRBV7-2
CASSMPPLAMFGYEQYF,TGTGCCAGTAGTATGCCCCCTTTGGCAATGTTTGGCTACGAGCAGTACTTC,.,17,TRBJ2-7,.,TRBV19
CASSGRNLQNTDTQYF,TGCGCCAGCAGTGGACGAAACCTCCAGAACACAGATACGCAGTATTTT,.,16,TRBJ2-3,.,TRBV10-1
CASSWDRGRYEQYF,TGTGCCAGCAGTTGGGACAGGGGGCGGTACGAGCAGTACTTC,.,14,TRBJ2-7,TRBD1,TRBV6-1
CASSPGTGNTEAFF,TGCGCCAGCAGCCCCGGGACAGGGAACACTGAAGCTTTCTTT,few,14,TRBJ1-1,TRBD1,TRBV5-1
CASSTLNQPQHF,TGTGCCAGCAGTACCCTGAATCAGCCCCAGCATTTT,.,12,TRBJ1-5,.,TRBV28
CASSRRQASNYGYTF,TGTGCCAGCAGCCGGCGACAGGCTTCTAACTATGGCTACACCTTC,.,15,TRBJ1-2,.,TRBV11-2
CASSLDLAGTDTQYF,TGCGCCAGCAGCTTGGACCTAGCGGGCACAGATACGCAGTATTTT,.,15,TRBJ2-3,TRBD2,TRBV5-1
CASSLGWTSGPINYNEQFF,TGTGCCAGCAGCTTAGGATGGACGTCCGGCCCCATCAACTACAATGAGCAGTTCTTC,.,19,TRBJ2-1,.,TRBV11-3
CASSLRTGDEQFF,TGTGCCAGCAGCTTAAGGACAGGCGATGAGCAGTTCTTC,.,13,TRBJ2-1,TRBD1,TRBV7-3